This T cell receptor (beta chain) was observed in a study of blood T cell repertoires in COVID-19. Study-wide context: The study drew acute and convalescent COVID-19 samples from the United States, Italy and Spain. PBMCs, B-cell-depleted T cells, or T cells provided the cDNA or gDNA that made up the material.

In the authors' methods: Amplification with reference gene primers provided the estimates of nucleated cell counts. The data were produced by immunoSEQ multiplex PCR, yet TCRdb's version contains in-frame clones alone and is incomplete. From that table come the V and J calls and clone size; the DNA was used to work out D and trimming. The sample records 50,000 to 60,000 clones, roughly 80% being singletons. This receptor was obtained from a human donor in a cohort sampled during active or convalescent COVID-19. The sequencing input was peripheral blood.

The CDR3: CAISDPMNTEAFF. CDR3 bases: TGTGCCATCAGTGATCCCATGAACACTGAAGCTTTCTTT. The chain has TRBV10-3 and TRBJ1-1; D unclear. This CDR3 has 13 residues. Between the trimmed V and J ends, which lost 3 bases and 0 bases, there was a span of 5 bases. Germline V gene sequence: CDR1 ENHRY, CDR2 SYGVKD.